Detailed here is one T cell receptor beta chain. These data are taken from a study of shared clonotypes between healthy human individuals. Approximately 82 million PBMCs were counted before genomic DNA extraction. For each subset, genomic DNA was distributed in equal portions over several immunoSEQ plates. Sequencing was performed with immunoSEQ multiplex PCR; in TCRdb, only in-frame clones are kept and a portion is missing. This sample has around 500,000 clones; about 84% occur once, and the top ten carry approximately 12%. The germline CDR1 and CDR2 sequences are SGHDN and FVKESK. The CDR3 spans 12 residues. The germline V and J ends were trimmed by 2 bases and 5 bases, with 6 bases remaining between them.

This chain joins TRBV14 and TRBJ2-5; no firm D call. The sequence came from a woman aged 40 to 50 in good health. Some clones in this sample may be carry-over from other donors' samples. The material sequenced was PBMCs. The CDR3 region is CASSQIGETQYF. The DNA of the CDR3 is TGTGCCAGCAGCCAAATAGGGGAGACCCAGTACTTC.